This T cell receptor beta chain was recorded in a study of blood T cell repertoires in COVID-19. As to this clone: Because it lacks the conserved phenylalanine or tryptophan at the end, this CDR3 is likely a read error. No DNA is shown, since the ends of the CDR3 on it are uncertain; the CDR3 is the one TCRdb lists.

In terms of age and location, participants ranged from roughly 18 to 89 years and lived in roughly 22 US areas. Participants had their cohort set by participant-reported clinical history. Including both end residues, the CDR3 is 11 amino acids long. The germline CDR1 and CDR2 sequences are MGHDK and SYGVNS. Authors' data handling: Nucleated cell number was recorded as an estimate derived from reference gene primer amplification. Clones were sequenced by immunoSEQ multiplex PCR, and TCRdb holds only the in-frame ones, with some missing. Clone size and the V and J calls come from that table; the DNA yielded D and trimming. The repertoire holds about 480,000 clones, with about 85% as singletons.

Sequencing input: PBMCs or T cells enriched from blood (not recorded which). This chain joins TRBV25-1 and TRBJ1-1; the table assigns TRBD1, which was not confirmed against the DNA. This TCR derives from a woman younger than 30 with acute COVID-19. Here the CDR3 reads CASSPDRGRFG.